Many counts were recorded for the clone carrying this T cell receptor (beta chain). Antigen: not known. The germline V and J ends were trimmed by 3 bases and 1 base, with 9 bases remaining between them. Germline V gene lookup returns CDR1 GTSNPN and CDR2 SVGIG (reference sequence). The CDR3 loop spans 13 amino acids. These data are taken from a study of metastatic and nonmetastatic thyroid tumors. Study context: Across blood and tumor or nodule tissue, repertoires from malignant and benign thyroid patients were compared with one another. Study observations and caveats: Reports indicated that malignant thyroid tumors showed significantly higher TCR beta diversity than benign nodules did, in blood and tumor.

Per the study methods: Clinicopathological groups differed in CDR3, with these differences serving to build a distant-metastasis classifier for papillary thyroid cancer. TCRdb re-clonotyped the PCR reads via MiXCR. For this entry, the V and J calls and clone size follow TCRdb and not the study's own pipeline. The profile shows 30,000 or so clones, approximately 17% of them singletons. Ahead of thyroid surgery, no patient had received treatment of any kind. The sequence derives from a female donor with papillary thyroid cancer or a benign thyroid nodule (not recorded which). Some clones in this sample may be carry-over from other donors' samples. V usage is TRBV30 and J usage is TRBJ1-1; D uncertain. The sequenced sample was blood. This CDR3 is CAWRAGGNTEAFF. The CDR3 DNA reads TGTGCCTGGAGGGCGGGAGGGAACACTGAAGCTTTCTTT.